The table lists the clone carrying this TCR beta chain with a few counts. What it recognizes is unknown. This sample is drawn from a study of T-cell reconstitution after alpha-beta-depleted transplantation in children. Overall study findings and caveats: Some patients' high day-60 TCRbeta diversity was traced to surviving recipient T cells and thymic progenitors. Counts and diversity of T cells one year after transplant came mostly from newly produced T cells. Reportedly, roughly two months post-transplant, alpha-beta T cells arose from several hundred expanded graft clones.

CDR1 KGHSH and CDR2 LQKENI come from the germline V gene. V shed 4 bases and J shed 7 bases, with 9 bases lying between them. This CDR3 has 12 residues. Preparation of the TCRbeta library involved a method that used unique molecular identifiers. Each CDR3 protein is one row after TCRdb ran MiXCR on the PCR reads. The sample lists about 420,000 distinct CDR3 sequences; about 17% were seen once. The sequenced sample was PBMCs, mostly from graft donor cells, obtained 360 days after TCRalphabeta/CD19-depleted stem cell transplant. The receptor was derived from a boy in the first two years of life who had a stem cell transplant for Wiskott-Aldrich syndrome, so the T cells may come from the graft donor. The rearrangement links TRBV18 to TRBJ2-3, with D perhaps matching TRBD1 (5 bases). The CDR3 here is CASSLQENTQYF. The CDR3 bases are TGTGCCAGCTCACTACAGGAAAATACGCAGTATTTT.